The rows below give T cell receptor beta chains drawn from one sample of a study of OX40 agonist ivuxolimab in advanced cancers. TCRdb keeps only in-frame clones here, not all; method: immunoSEQ multiplex PCR. The table includes 35,000 to 45,000 clones, 70% to 85% detected once. Sequencing was performed on CD4+ or CD8+ T cells sorted from blood, taken in a trial of the OX40 agonist ivuxolimab. These receptors originate from an adult with an advanced solid tumor such as melanoma, head and neck, liver or kidney cancer. Each CDR3 is given with its conserved first and last residue.

j_gene | v_gene | CDR3aa
TRBJ1-2 | TRBV11-2 | CASNLRESDYGYTF
TRBJ2-1 | TRBV9 | CASSVATSGGANEQFF
TRBJ2-1 | TRBV30 | CAWSGAIEQFF
TRBJ2-7 | TRBV18 | CASSPPGGTYEQYF
TRBJ2-1 | TRBV28 | CASSFPPIFSDSSYNEQFF
TRBJ2-1 | TRBV5-6 | CASLSWKGQGTSYNEQFF
TRBJ1-1 | TRBV5-4 | CASSSPDRGAFF
TRBJ2-1 | TRBV4-3 | CARARLHPHNEQFF
TRBJ1-5 | TRBV9 | CASSQAHSNQPQHF
TRBJ2-2 | TRBV9 | CASSVAPPTGFAGELFF
TRBJ2-5 | TRBV18 | CASSPLTSRETQYF
TRBJ2-7 | TRBV7-9 | CASSLQDGPSYEQYF
TRBJ2-7 | TRBV27 | CASSLSGNYQTYEQYF
TRBJ2-7 | TRBV4-3 | CASSQEGGAYEQYF
TRBJ2-3 | TRBV6-5 | CASSSYEREIADTQYF
TRBJ1-1 | TRBV7-8 | CASSLVSAGGTEAFF
TRBJ2-1 | TRBV7-2 | CASRLDLREQFF
TRBJ1-3 | TRBV5-1 | CASSKDLSSGNTIYF
TRBJ2-7 | TRBV5-1 | CASSSGQGYEQYF
TRBJ2-7 | TRBV5-1 | CASSPPGQIYEQYF
TRBJ2-7 | TRBV10-3 | CAIRGTGHPYEQYF